This TCR beta chain was sequenced for a study of neurological immune-mediated disorders. This clonotype was picked up many times. Germline CDR1 and CDR2: MNHEY and SMNVEV (reference sequence). Trimming took off 1 base at V and 5 bases at J, with 11 bases between the two ends. This CDR3 has 14 amino acids. One entry per CDR3 protein, called by TCRdb with MiXCR from the 5' RACE reads. This table holds more than 13,000 distinct CDR3 sequences, under 8% found once. The sequencing sample was made of CD8+ T cells from blood. The chain uses TRBV27 and TRBJ2-5; tentative D call: TRBD2 (6 bases). The clonotype comes from a woman aged 40 to 55 in good health. In nucleotides, the CDR3 is TGTGCCAGCAGTTTATTGGGGACTGGGGAGACCCAGTACTTC. This gives the protein CASSLLGTGETQYF.